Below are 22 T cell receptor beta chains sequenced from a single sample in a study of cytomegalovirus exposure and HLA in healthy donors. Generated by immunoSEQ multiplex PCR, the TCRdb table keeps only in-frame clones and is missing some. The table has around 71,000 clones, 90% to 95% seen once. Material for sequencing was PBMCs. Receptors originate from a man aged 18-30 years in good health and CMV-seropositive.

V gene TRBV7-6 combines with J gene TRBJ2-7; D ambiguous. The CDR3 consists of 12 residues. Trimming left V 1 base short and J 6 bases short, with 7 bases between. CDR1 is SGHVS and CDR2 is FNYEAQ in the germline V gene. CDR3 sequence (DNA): TGTGCCAGCAGCTTAGGTAGTGGCGAGCAGTACTTC. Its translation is CASSLGSGEQYF.

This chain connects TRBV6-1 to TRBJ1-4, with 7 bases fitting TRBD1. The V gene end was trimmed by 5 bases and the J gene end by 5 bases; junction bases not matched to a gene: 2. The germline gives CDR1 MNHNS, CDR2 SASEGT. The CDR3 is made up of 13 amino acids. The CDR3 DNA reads TGTGCCAGCAGTAGGGACAGAAATGAAAAACTGTTTTTT. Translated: CASSRDRNEKLFF.

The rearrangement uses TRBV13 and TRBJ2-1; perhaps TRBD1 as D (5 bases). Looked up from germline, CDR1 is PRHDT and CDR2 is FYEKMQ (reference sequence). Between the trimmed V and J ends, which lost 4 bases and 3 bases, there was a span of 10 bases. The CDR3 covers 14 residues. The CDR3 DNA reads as TGTGCCAGCAGCTGGGCAAGGGGCTACAATGAGCAGTTCTTC. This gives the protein CASSWARGYNEQFF.

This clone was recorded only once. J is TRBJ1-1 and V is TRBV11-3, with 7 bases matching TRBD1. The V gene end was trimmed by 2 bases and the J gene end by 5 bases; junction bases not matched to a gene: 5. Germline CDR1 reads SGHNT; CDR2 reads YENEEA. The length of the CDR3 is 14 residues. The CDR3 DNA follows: TGTGCCAGCAGCTTAATCGGGACAGCTACTGAAGCTTTCTTT. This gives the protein CASSLIGTATEAFF.

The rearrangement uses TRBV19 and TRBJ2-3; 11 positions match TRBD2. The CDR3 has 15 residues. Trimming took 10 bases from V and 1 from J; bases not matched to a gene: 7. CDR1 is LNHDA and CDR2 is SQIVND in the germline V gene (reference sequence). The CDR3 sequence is CATSSGGLRTDTQYF. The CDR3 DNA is TGTGCCACATCTAGCGGGGGGCTTCGCACAGATACGCAGTATTTT.

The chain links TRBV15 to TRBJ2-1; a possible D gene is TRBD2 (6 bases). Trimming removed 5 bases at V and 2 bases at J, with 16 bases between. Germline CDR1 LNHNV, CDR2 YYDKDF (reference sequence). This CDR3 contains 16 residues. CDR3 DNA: TGTGCCACCAGCCCACAGCCGGGGGACGCCTACAATGAGCAGTTCTTC. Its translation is CATSPQPGDAYNEQFF.

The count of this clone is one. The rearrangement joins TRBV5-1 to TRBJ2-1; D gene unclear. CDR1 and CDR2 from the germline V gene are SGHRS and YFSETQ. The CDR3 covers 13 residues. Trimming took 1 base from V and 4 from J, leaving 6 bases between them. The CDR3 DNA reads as TGCGCCAGCAGCTTGAGTCAGTACAATGAGCAGTTCTTC. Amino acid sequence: CASSLSQYNEQFF.

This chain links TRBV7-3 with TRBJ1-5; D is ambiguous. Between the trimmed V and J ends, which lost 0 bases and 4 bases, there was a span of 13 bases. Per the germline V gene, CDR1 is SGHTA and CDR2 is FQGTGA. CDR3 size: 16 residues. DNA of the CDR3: TGTGCCAGCAGCTTAACCAGCCGAACAGCTAATCAGCCCCAGCATTTT. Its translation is CASSLTSRTANQPQHF. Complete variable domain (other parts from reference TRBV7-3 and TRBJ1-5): GAGVSQTPSNKVTEKGKYVELRCDPISGHTALYWYRQSLGQGPEFLIYFQGTGAADDSGLPNDRFFAVRPEGSVSTLKIQRTERGDSAVYLCASSLTSRTANQPQHFGDGTRLSIL.

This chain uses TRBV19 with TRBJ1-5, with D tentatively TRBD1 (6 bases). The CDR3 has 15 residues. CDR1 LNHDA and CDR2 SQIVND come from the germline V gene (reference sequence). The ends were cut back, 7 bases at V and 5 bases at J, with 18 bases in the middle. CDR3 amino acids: CASTPRGGGYQPQHF. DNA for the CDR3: TGTGCCAGTACCCCGAGAGGGGGGGGCTATCAGCCCCAGCATTTT. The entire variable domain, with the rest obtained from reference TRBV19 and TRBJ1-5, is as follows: DGGITQSPKYLFRKEGQNVTLSCEQNLNHDAMYWYRQDPGQGLRLIYYSQIVNDFQKGDIAEGYSVSREKKESFPLTVTSAQKNPTAFYLCASTPRGGGYQPQHFGDGTRLSIL.

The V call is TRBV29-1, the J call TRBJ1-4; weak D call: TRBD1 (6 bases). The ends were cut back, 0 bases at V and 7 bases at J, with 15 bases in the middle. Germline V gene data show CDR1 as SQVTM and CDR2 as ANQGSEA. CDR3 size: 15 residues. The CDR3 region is CSVEDPEQGIEKLFF. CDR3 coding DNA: TGCAGCGTTGAAGATCCGGAACAGGGTATTGAAAAACTGTTTTTT.

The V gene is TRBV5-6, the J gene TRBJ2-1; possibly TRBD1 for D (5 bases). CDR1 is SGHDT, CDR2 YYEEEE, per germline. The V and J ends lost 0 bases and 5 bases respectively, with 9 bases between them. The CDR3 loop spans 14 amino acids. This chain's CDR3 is CASSLAAGHNEQFF. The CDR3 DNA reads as TGTGCCAGCAGCTTGGCGGCAGGGCACAATGAGCAGTTCTTC.

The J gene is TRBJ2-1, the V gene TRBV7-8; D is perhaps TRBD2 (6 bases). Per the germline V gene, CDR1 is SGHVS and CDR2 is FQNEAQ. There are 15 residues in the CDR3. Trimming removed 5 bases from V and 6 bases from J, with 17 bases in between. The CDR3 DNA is TGTGCCAGCAGCCTCCGGGGTAGCGGAACCAATGAGCAGTTCTTC. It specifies CASSLRGSGTNEQFF.

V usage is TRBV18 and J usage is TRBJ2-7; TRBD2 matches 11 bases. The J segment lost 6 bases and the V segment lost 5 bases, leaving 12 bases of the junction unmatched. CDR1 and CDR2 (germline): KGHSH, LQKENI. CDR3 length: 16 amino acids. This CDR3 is CASSGTSGGRGLEQYF. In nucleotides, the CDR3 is TGTGCCAGCTCAGGGACTAGCGGAGGTAGGGGCCTCGAGCAGTACTTC.

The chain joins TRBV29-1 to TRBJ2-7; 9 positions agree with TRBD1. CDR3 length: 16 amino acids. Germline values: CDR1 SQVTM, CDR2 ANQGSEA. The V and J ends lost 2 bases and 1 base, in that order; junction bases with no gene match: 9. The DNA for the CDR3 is TGCAGCGTTGAATCCAATCCCGGGACAGGGTCCTACGAGCAGTACTTC. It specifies CSVESNPGTGSYEQYF.

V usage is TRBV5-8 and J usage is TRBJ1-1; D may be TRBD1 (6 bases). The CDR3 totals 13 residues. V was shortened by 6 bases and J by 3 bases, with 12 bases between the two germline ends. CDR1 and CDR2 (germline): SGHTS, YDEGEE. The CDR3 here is CASTRTDYTEAFF. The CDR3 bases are TGTGCCAGCACCCGGACAGATTACACTGAAGCTTTCTTT.

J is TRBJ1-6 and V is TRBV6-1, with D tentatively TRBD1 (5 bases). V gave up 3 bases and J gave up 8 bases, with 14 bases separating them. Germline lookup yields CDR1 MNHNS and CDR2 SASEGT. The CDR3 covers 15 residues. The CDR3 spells CASSDLQVLHSPLHF. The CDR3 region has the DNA TGTGCCAGCAGTGACTTACAGGTCTTACATTCACCCCTCCACTTT.

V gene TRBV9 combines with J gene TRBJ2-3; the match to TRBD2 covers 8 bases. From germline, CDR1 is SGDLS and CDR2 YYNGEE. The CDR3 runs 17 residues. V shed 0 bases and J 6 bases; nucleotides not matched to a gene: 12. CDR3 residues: CASSVGEVSGMIDTQYF. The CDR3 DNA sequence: TGTGCCAGCAGCGTAGGGGAGGTTAGCGGGATGATCGATACGCAGTATTTT.

CDR3 residues: CASSLRHPGSSNQPQHF. The CDR3 DNA sequence: TGTGCCAGCAGCCTACGACATCCGGGGTCGAGCAATCAGCCCCAGCATTTT. The rearrangement uses TRBV7-9 and TRBJ1-5, with D unclear. Germline CDR1 is SEHNR and CDR2 is FQNEAQ (reference sequence). Trimming left V 5 bases short and J 1 base short, with 18 bases between. This CDR3 has 17 amino acids.

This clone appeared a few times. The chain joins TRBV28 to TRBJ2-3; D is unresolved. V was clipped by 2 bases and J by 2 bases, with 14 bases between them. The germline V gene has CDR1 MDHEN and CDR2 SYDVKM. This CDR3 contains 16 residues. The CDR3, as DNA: TGTGCCAGCAGTTTACAGTACTTGGGCCCCACAGATACGCAGTATTTT. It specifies CASSLQYLGPTDTQYF.

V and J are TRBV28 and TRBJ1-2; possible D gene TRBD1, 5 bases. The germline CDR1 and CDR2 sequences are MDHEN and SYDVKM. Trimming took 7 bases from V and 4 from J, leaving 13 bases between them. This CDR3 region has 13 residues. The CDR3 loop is CASIGGVAYGYTF. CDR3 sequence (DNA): TGTGCCAGCATAGGAGGGGTGGCCTATGGCTACACCTTC.

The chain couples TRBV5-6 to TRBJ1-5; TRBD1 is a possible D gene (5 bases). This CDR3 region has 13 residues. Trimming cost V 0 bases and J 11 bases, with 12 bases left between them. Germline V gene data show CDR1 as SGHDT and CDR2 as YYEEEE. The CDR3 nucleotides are TGTGCCAGCAGCTTGGGCCCCAGGGCGTCCCAGCATTTT. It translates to CASSLGPRASQHF.

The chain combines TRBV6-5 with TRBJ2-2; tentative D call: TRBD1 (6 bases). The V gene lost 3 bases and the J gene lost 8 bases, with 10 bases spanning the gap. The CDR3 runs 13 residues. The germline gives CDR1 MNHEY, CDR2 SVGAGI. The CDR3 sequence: CASSYVGAGELFF. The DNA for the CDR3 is TGTGCCAGCAGTTATGTGGGGGCAGGGGAGCTGTTTTTT.